Following are 5 T cell receptor beta chains from one sample sequenced in a study of T cell repertoires in ileal Crohn's disease. Sequencing used immunoSEQ multiplex PCR; TCRdb keeps in-frame clones, though not all of them. The profile shows 2,500 or so clones, 84% of them singletons. Specimen: ileal tissue. These receptor sequences come from an adult with Crohn's disease.

The rearrangement uses TRBV7-2 and TRBJ1-2, with 9 bases aligning to TRBD1. The CDR3 has 13 amino acids. Germline CDR1 SGHTA, CDR2 FQGNSA. Trimming took 8 bases from V and 4 from J; bases not matched to a gene: 5. CDR3: CASRPGQGYGYTF. CDR3 bases: TGTGCCAGCCGACCGGGACAGGGCTATGGCTACACCTTC. The complete variable domain, with remaining parts taken from reference TRBV7-2 and TRBJ1-2, reads GAGVSQSPSNKVTEKGKDVELRCDPISGHTALYWYRQSLGQGLEFLIYFQGNSAPDKSGLPSDRFSAERTGGSVSTLTIQRTQQEDSAVYLCASRPGQGYGYTFGSGTRLTVV.

J is TRBJ1-2 and V is TRBV29-1, with D possibly being TRBD1 (5 bases). There are 12 residues in the CDR3. Germline lookup yields CDR1 SQVTM and CDR2 ANQGSEA. The ends were cut back, 3 bases at V and 4 bases at J, with 9 bases in the middle. The CDR3 sequence is CSVDQGTYGYTF. In nucleotides, the CDR3 is TGCAGCGTTGATCAGGGTACCTATGGCTACACCTTC.

This clone is a singleton in its sample. V and J are TRBV27 and TRBJ2-5; D is tentatively TRBD1 or TRBD2 (5 bases each). This CDR3 region has 13 residues. V gave up 4 bases and J gave up 2 bases, with 8 bases separating them. CDR1 is MNHEY, CDR2 SMNVEV, per germline (reference sequence). CDR3 DNA sequence: TGTGCCAGCAGTTGGGGACCACAAGAGACCCAGTACTTC. It translates to CASSWGPQETQYF.

The chain carries TRBV2 and TRBJ1-1, with D tentatively TRBD1 (5 bases). The CDR3 is 13 residues long. Trimming removed 2 bases from V and 4 bases from J, with 8 bases in between. Germline CDR1 is SNHLY and CDR2 is FYNNEI. Written as DNA, the CDR3 is TGTGCCAGCAGTGAATGGCAGGGCACTGAAGCTTTCTTT. Protein: CASSEWQGTEAFF.

As for this clone: Other DNA sequences in the sample encode the same CDR3. The genes are TRBV11-2 and TRBJ2-1, with D unresolved. The ends were cut back, 2 bases at V and 6 bases at J, with 11 bases in the middle. This CDR3 is 14 amino acids long. The germline V gene encodes CDR1 SGHAT and CDR2 FQNNGV. CDR3 DNA sequence: TGTGCCAGCAGCTTATCTCCGACCCGCAATGAGCAGTTCTTC. Residues: CASSLSPTRNEQFF.